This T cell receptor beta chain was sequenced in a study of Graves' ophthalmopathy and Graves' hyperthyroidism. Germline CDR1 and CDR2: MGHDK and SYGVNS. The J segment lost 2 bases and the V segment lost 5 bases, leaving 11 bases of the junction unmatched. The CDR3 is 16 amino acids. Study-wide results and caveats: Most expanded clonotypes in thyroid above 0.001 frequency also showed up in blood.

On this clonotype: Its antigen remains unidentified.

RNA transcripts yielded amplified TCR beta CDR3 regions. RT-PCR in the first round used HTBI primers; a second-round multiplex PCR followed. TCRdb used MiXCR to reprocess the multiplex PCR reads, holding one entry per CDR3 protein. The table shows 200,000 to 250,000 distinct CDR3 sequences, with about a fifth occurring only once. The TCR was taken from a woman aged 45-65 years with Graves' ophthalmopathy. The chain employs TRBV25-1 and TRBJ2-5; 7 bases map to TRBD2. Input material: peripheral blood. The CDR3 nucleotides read TGTGCCAGCAGTCGTGGATATGAGGGAGGGCAAGAGACCCAGTACTTC. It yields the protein CASSRGYEGGQETQYF.